The TCR beta chain described here comes from a study of blood T cell repertoires in COVID-19. Study in general: Whether acute or convalescent, the COVID-19 samples came from the United States, Italy and Spain. PBMCs, B-cell-depleted T cells, or T cells were the source of the cDNA or gDNA that made up the material.

V trimming: 0 bases; J trimming: 0 bases; junction bases outside the gene matches: 4. The CDR3 has 17 amino acids. From germline, CDR1 is LGHNA and CDR2 YNFKEQ. Original processing notes: Scientists estimated how many nucleated cells there were by amplifying reference gene primers. Generated by immunoSEQ multiplex PCR, the TCRdb table keeps only in-frame clones and is missing some. V and J calls and clone size come straight from that table; D and trimming were deduced from the DNA. The sample has around 26,000 clones; around 93% are singletons. The specimen was peripheral blood. The chain employs TRBV4-2 and TRBJ2-1; 8 bases are shared with TRBD2. The receptor comes from a human donor in a cohort sampled during active COVID-19. The CDR3 loop is CASSQDHGTSSYNEQFF. CDR3 DNA: TGTGCCAGCAGCCAAGATCACGGGACTAGCTCCTACAATGAGCAGTTCTTC.